This T cell receptor (beta chain) was sequenced for a study of type 1 regulatory T cells. Overall study results and limits: Compared with non-type 1 regulatory T cells, type 1 regulatory T cells showed a more restricted TCR repertoire.

On this clonotype itself: What it binds is not known.

Deletions cut 0 bases from V and 1 base from J, with 6 bases between. This CDR3 has 14 amino acids. TCRdb passed the reads through MiXCR, listing each CDR3 protein once. The sample carries some 71,000 distinct CDR3 sequences, less than 25% recorded once. Sample: cultured type 1 regulatory T (Tr1) cells, either the whole culture or a sorted fraction (not recorded which). The TCR was taken from a human donor in good health. The genes are TRBV12-3 or TRBV12-4 and TRBJ1-1, with unresolved D. CDR3 sequence reads: CASSLALPNTEAFF. CDR3 coding DNA: TGTGCCAGCAGTTTAGCGCTGCCGAACACTGAAGCTTTCTTT.